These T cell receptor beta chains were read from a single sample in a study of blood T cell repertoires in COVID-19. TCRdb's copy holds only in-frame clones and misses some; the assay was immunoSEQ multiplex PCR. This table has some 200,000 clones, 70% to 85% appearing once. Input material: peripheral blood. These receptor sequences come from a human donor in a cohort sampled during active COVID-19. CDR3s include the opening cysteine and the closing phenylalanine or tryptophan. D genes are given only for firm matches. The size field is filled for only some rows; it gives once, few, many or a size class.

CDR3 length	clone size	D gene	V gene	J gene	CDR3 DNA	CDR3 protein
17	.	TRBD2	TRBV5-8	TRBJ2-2	TGTGCCAGCAGCTCATCCGGACTAGCCGGGGGTTCCGGGGAGCTGTTTTTT	CASSSSGLAGGSGELFF
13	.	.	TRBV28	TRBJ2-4	TGTGCCAGCAGTCTTGGGGGGGCTCTGCTTCAGTACTTC	CASSLGGALLQYF
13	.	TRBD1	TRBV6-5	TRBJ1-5	TGTGCCAGCACCGGGACAGCGATTGGACCCCAGCATTTT	CASTGTAIGPQHF
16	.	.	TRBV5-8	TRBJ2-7	TGTGCCAGCAGCTTTGGCAGTCTTACGTTCTCCTACGAGCAGTACTTC	CASSFGSLTFSYEQYF
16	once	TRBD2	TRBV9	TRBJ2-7	TGTGCCAGCAGCTCGGGACTAGCCCTGGGTGGGCACGAGCAGTACTTC	CASSSGLALGGHEQYF
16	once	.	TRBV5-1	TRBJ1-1	TGCGCCAGCAGCTTGGGGTGGCTTGACTCCTACACTGAAGCTTTCTTT	CASSLGWLDSYTEAFF
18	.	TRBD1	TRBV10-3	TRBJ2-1	TGTGCCATCTCACAGGACAGGGATTTTCCACCCGCTGGGAATGAGCAGTTCTTC	CAISQDRDFPPAGNEQFF
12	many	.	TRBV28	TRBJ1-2	TGTGCCAGCAACGAACCAGGGTGGAGCTACACCTTC	CASNEPGWSYTF
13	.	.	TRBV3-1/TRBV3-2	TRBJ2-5	TGTGCCAGCAGCCCTCAGGGTGCGGAGACCCAGTACTTC	CASSPQGAETQYF
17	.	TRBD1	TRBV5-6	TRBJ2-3	TGTGCCAGCAGCTTGGCCGGGACAGGGGGCTCAGAAGATACGCAGTATTTT	CASSLAGTGGSEDTQYF
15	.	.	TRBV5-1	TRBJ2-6	TGCGCCAGCAGTCAGGGGCACTCTGGGGCCAACGTCCTGACTTTC	CASSQGHSGANVLTF
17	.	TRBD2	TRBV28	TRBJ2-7	TGTGCCAGCAGTTCCGGACTAGCGGGAGGGCGGTCCTACGAGCAGTACTTC	CASSSGLAGGRSYEQYF
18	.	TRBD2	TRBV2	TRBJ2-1	TGTGCCAGCAGCCCGGGACTAGCGGGACCGGCTCGACACAATGAGCAGTTCTTC	CASSPGLAGPARHNEQFF
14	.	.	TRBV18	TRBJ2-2	TGTGCCAGCTCCCGAGCCTCGAACACCGGGGAGCTGTTTTTT	CASSRASNTGELFF
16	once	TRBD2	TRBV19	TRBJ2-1	TGTGCCAGTAGTCCCGGGGCTAGCGGGGCTACTAATGAGCAGTTCTTC	CASSPGASGATNEQFF
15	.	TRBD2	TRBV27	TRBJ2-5	TGTGCCAGCAGCCGCTGGACTAGCGGGAAAGAGACCCAGTACTTC	CASSRWTSGKETQYF
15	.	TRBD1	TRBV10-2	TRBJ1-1	TGCGCCAGCAGCGAAACAGGGGCGCCTAACACTGAAGCTTTCTTT	CASSETGAPNTEAFF
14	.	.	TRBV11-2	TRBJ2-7	TGTGCCAGCAGCTTTTCCGGGGGCTCCTACGAGCAGTACTTC	CASSFSGGSYEQYF
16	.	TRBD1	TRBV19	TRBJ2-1	TGTGCCAGTAGTATAGGGGACAGGAGAACGTACAATGAGCAGTTCTTC	CASSIGDRRTYNEQFF
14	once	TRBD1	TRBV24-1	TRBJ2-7	TGTGCCACCAGTGATAAGGGGGCGACCGACGAGCAGTACTTC	CATSDKGATDEQYF
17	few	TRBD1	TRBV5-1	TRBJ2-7	TGCGCCAGCAGCCGCGGGCCCGGGACAGGGGGCTGGAACGAGCAGTACTTC	CASSRGPGTGGWNEQYF
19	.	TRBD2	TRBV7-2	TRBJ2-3	TGTGCCAGCAGCTTGAGGCTAGGGGCTAGCGGGGACGTCGCTGATACGCAGTATTTT	CASSLRLGASGDVADTQYF
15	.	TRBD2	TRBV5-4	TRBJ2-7	TGTGCCAGCAGCTTGGGGACTAGCGGGAGGTACGAGCAGTACTTC	CASSLGTSGRYEQYF
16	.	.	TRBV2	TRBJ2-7	TGTGCCAGCAGTGAAAAGGGGGGGGACATCACCTACGAGCAGTACTTC	CASSEKGGDITYEQYF